Listed here are 13 T cell receptor beta chains from one sample, sequenced in a study of identical twins. TCRdb analysed the 5' RACE reads with MiXCR anew, one entry per CDR3 protein. The sample yields hundreds of thousands of distinct CDR3 sequences, roughly 6% seen once. Input material: naive T cells sorted from blood. These TCRs come from a man younger than 30 in good health.

This clonotype was seen a few times. The chain joins TRBV5-1 to TRBJ2-5; TRBD2 might be the D (6 bases). Trimming took 4 bases from V and 4 from J, leaving 14 bases between them. CDR3 length equals 14 residues. The germline CDR1 and CDR2 sequences are SGHRS and YFSETQ. The CDR3 reads CASSPGLRGETQYF. The CDR3 DNA is TGCGCCAGCAGCCCGGGACTGAGAGGAGAGACCCAGTACTTC.

This clonotype was detected only a few times. The chain employs TRBV28 and TRBJ2-2; 10 nucleotides agree with TRBD2. The V gene end was trimmed by 3 bases and the J gene end by 1 base; junction bases not matched to a gene: 2. CDR1 is MDHEN, CDR2 SYDVKM, per germline. This CDR3 has 16 amino acids. The CDR3 is CASSFSGRMNTGELFF. For the CDR3, the DNA is TGTGCCAGCAGTTTTAGCGGGAGGATGAACACCGGGGAGCTGTTTTTT.

Many counts were recorded for this clonotype. The CDR3 nucleotides read TGTGCTAGTGGTTTCACTACCAAGACTAGCTCCTACGAGCAGTACGTC. This gives the protein CASGFTTKTSSYEQYV. This sequence joins TRBV12-5 and TRBJ2-7; maybe TRBD2 (6 bases). Germline V CDR1 and CDR2: LGHNT, FRNRAP. Deletions cut 3 bases from V and 0 bases from J, with 15 bases between. This CDR3 has 16 amino acids.

This clonotype appeared many times. The DNA for the CDR3 is TGTGCCACCAGCAGAGACCTAGGGATTGAGCAGTTCTTC. It translates to CATSRDLGIEQFF. The J gene is TRBJ2-1, the V gene TRBV15; unclear D gene. Germline lookup yields CDR1 LNHNV and CDR2 YYDKDF (reference sequence). The CDR3 has 13 residues. Trimming shortened V by 0 bases and J by 9 bases, and 9 bases separated the two germline ends.

A few counts support this clonotype. This sequence joins TRBV20-1 and TRBJ1-5; D remains unclear. Germline CDR1 DFQATT, CDR2 SNEGSKA (reference sequence). The CDR3 extends over 15 amino acids. V lost 3 bases and J lost 2, with 14 bases in between. CDR3 in DNA: TGCAGTGCTAGTAAACCCACGTATGGCAATCAGCCCCAGCATTTT. This encodes CSASKPTYGNQPQHF.

This clonotype was detected a few times. V gene TRBV28 combines with J gene TRBJ2-2; unclear D gene. The germline CDR1 and CDR2 sequences are MDHEN and SYDVKM. The germline V and J ends were trimmed by 8 bases and 6 bases, with 7 bases remaining between them. The CDR3 length is 11 residues. CDR3 in DNA: TGTGCCAGCGGGCGGTCCGGGGAGCTGTTTTTT. It is translated as CASGRSGELFF.

This chain links TRBV5-1 with TRBJ2-6; perhaps TRBD1 as D (6 bases). The CDR3 has 16 residues. Trimming cost V 7 bases and J 0 bases, with 14 bases left between them. Per germline, CDR1 SGHRS and CDR2 YFSETQ. CDR3 amino acids: CASGPGHASGANVLTF. The CDR3 DNA reads as TGCGCCAGCGGCCCGGGACACGCCTCTGGGGCCAACGTCCTGACTTTC.

The CDR3: CASRPGQNQETQYF. In DNA, the CDR3 is TGTGCCAGCAGACCGGGACAAAACCAAGAGACCCAGTACTTC. V usage is TRBV25-1 and J usage is TRBJ2-5; perhaps TRBD1 as D (6 bases). The CDR3 consists of 14 residues. CDR1 and CDR2 (germline): MGHDK, SYGVNS. V lost 6 bases and J lost 0, with 11 bases in between.

This clonotype was recorded many times. CDR3 coding DNA: TGTGCCAGCAGTTACGCGACAACCCACCTAGGTGTCGGGGAAAAACTGTTTTTT. This translates into CASSYATTHLGVGEKLFF. The gene calls are TRBV6-5 and TRBJ1-4, with D hard to call. Trimming shortened V by 2 bases and J by 8 bases, and 24 bases separated the two germline ends. This CDR3 is 18 amino acids long. CDR1 MNHEY and CDR2 SVGAGI come from the germline V gene.

This clonotype was seen at least ten times. This sequence joins TRBV6-2 or TRBV6-3 and TRBJ2-7; no clear D gene. Germline V gene sequence: CDR1 MNHEY, CDR2 SVGEGT. The CDR3 is 14 residues long. V lost 0 bases and J 2 bases, leaving 8 bases between the germline ends. CDR3 bases: TGTGCCAGCAGTTACTCGAGCTCCACCTACGAGCAGTACGTC. As protein: CASSYSSSTYEQYV.

This clonotype was seen ten or more times. The chain combines TRBV4-3 with TRBJ2-7; D perhaps matches TRBD1 (6 bases). With 1 base removed from V and 6 bases from J, the gap between germline ends came to 16 bases. CDR3 size: 15 residues. From germline, CDR1 is LGHNA and CDR2 YSLEER. CDR3 residues: CASSQVRTAPGEQYF. In DNA form, the CDR3 reads TGCGCCAGCAGCCAAGTGAGGACAGCCCCTGGCGAGCAGTACTTC.

This clonotype was recorded at least ten times. V usage is TRBV28 and J usage is TRBJ2-5, with D uncertain. V lost 2 bases and J lost 5, with 15 bases in between. The V gene's germline CDR1 is MDHEN and CDR2 SYDVKM. This CDR3 region has 15 residues. The CDR3 DNA reads TGTGCCAGCAGTTTAATCGTCCCCCAGGAGGAGACCCAGTACTTC. Translating it yields CASSLIVPQEETQYF.

V and J are TRBV29-1 and TRBJ2-1; possibly TRBD1 for D (5 bases). V lost 4 bases and J 4 bases, leaving 11 bases between the germline ends. CDR1 SQVTM and CDR2 ANQGSEA come from the germline V gene. The CDR3 contains 13 residues. Here the CDR3 DNA reads TGCAGCGTTGCGAGACAGTTATACAATGAGCAGTTCTTC. It yields the protein CSVARQLYNEQFF.